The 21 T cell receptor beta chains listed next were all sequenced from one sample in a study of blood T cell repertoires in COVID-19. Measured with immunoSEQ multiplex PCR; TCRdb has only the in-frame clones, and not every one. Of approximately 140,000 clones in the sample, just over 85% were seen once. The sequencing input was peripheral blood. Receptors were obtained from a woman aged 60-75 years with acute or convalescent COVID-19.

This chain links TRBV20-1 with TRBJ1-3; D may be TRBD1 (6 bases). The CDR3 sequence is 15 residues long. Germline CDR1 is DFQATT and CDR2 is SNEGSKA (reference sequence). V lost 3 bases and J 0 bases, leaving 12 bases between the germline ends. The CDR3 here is CSASLGAYSGNTIYF. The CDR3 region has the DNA TGCAGTGCTAGTTTGGGGGCTTACTCTGGAAACACCATATATTTT.

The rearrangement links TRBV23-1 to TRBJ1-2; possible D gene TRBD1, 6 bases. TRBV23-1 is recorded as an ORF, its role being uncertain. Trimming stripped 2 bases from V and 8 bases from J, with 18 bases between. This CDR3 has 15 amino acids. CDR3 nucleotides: TGCGCCAGCAGTCAAACCCCCCACAGGGACAAAGGCTACACCTTC. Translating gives CASSQTPHRDKGYTF.

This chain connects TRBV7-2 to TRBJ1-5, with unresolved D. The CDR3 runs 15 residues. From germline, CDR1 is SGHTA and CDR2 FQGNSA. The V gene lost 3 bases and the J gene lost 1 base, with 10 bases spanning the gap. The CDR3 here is CASSLFPQSNQPQHF. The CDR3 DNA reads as TGTGCCAGCAGCTTGTTCCCGCAGAGCAATCAGCCCCAGCATTTT.

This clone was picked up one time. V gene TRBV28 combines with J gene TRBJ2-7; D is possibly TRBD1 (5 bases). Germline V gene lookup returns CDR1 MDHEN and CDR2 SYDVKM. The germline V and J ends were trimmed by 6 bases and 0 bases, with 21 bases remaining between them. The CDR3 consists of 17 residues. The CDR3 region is CASSPPIWTSRSYEQYF. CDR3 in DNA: TGTGCCAGCAGCCCCCCAATATGGACAAGTCGCTCCTACGAGCAGTACTTC.

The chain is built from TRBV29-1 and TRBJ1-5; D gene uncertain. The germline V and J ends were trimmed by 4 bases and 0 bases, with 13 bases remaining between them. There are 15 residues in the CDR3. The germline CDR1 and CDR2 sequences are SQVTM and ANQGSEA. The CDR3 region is CSVGSRVDSNQPQHF. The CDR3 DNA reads TGCAGCGTTGGTAGTCGGGTGGATAGCAATCAGCCCCAGCATTTT. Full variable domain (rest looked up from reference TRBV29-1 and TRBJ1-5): SAVISQKPSRDICQRGTSLTIQCQVDSQVTMMFWYRQQPGQSLTLIATANQGSEATYESGFVIDKFPISRPNLTFSTLTVSNMSPEDSSIYLCSVGSRVDSNQPQHFGDGTRLSIL.

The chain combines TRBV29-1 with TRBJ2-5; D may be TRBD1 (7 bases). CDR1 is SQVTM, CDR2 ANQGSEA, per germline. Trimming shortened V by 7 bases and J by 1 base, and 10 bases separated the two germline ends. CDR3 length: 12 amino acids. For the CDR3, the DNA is TGCAGCGGCGGGACAGTCCAAGAGACCCAGTACTTC. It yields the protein CSGGTVQETQYF.

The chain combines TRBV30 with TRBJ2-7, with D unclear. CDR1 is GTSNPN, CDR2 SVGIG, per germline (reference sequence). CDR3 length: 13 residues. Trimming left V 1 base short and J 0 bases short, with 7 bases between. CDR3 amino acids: CAWSAGISYEQYF. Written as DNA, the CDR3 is TGTGCCTGGAGTGCGGGTATCTCCTACGAGCAGTACTTC.

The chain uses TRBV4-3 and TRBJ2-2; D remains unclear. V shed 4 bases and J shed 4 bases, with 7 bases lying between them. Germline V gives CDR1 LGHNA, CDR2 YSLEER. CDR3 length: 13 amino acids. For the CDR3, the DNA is TGCGCCAGCAGCCGCGGATCCACCGGGGAGCTGTTTTTT. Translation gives CASSRGSTGELFF.

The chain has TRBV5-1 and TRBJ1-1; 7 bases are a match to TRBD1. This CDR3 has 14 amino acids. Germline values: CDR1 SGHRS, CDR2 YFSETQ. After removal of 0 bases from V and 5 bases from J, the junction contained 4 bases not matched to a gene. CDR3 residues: CASSLAQGVTEAFF. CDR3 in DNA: TGCGCCAGCAGCTTGGCCCAGGGGGTAACTGAAGCTTTCTTT.

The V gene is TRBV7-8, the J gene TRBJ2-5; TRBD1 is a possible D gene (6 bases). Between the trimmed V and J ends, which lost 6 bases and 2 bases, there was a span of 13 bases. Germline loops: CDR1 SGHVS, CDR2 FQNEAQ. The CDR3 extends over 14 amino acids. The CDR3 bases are TGTGCCAGCAGTTTAAACAGGGAGCAAGAGACCCAGTACTTC. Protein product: CASSLNREQETQYF.

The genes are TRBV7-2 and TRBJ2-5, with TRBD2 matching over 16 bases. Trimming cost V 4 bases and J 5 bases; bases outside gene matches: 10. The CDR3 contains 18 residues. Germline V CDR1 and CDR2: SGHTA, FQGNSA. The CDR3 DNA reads TGTGCCAGCAGCTCCCCACCGGGACTAGCGGGGGGGCGGGAGACCCAGTACTTC. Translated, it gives CASSSPPGLAGGRETQYF.

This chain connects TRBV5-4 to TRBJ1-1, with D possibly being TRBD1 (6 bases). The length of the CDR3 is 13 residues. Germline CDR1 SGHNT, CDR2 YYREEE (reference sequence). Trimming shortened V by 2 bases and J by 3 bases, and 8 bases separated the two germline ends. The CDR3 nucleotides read TGTGCCAGCAGCTTTACAGGGCACACTGAAGCTTTCTTT. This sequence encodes CASSFTGHTEAFF.

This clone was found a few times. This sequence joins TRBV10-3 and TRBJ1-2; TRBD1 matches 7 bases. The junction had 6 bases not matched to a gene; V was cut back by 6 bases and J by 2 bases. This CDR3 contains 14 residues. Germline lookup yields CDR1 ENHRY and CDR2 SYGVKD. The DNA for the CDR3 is TGTGCCATCAGCTCGGGACAGATCAACTATGGCTACACCTTC. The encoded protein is CAISSGQINYGYTF.

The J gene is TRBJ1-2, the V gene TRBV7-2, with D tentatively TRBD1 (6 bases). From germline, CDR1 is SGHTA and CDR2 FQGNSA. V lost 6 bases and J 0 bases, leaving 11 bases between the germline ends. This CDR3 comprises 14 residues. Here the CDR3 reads CASSRTATNYGYTF. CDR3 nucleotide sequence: TGTGCCAGCAGTCGGACAGCGACTAACTATGGCTACACCTTC.

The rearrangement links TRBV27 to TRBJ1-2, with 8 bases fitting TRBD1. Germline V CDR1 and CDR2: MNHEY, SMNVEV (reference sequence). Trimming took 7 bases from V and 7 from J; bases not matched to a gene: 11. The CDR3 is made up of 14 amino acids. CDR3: CASNGQGTFSGYTF. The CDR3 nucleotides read TGTGCCAGCAACGGACAGGGAACCTTCTCTGGCTACACCTTC.

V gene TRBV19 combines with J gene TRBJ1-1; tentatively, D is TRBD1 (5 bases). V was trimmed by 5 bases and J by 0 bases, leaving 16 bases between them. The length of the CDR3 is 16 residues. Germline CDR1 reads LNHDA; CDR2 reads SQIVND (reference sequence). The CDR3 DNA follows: TGTGCCAGTAGTCCCGCCCTGGGACTGATGAACACTGAAGCTTTCTTT. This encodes CASSPALGLMNTEAFF.

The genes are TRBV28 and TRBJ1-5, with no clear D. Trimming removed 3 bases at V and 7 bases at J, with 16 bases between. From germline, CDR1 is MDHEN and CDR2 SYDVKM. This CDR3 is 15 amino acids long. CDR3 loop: CASSLAVPGEQPQHF. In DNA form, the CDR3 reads TGTGCCAGCAGTTTGGCGGTCCCCGGAGAACAGCCCCAGCATTTT.

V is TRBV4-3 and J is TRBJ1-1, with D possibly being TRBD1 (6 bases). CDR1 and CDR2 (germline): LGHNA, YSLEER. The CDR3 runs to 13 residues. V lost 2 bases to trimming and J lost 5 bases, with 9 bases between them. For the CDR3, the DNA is TGCGCCAGCAGCCAATTAAGGGGGACTGAAGCTTTCTTT. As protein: CASSQLRGTEAFF.

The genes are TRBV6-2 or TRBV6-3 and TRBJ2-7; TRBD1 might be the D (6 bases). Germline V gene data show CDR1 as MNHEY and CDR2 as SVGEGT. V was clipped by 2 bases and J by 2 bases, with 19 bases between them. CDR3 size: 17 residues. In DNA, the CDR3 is TGTGCCAGCAGTTACGATCCGAGACAGGTAGGGGCCTACGAGCAGTACTTC. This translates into CASSYDPRQVGAYEQYF.

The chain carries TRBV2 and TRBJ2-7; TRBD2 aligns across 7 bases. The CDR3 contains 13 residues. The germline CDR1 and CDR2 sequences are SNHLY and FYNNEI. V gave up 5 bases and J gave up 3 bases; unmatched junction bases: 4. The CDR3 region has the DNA TGTGCCAGCAGTCGCGGGGGTGGCTACGAGCAGTACTTC. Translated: CASSRGGGYEQYF. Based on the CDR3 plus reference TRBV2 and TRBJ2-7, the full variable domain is EPEVTQTPSHQVTQMGQEVILRCVPISNHLYFYWYRQILGQKVEFLVSFYNNEISEKSEIFDDQFSVERPDGSNFTLKIRSTKLEDSAMYFCASSRGGGYEQYFGPGTRLTVT.

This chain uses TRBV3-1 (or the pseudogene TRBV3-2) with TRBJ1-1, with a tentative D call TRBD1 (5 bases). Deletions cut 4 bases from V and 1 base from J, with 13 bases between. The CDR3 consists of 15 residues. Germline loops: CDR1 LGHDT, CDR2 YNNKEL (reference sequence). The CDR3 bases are TGTGCCAGCAGCCCCCTGACAGCCCGGAACACTGAAGCTTTCTTT. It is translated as CASSPLTARNTEAFF.